Included here is one TCR beta chain sequence, with context. What it binds is not known. The sample belongs to a study of T cells in Graves' hyperthyroidism and ophthalmopathy. The CDR3 contains 14 residues. CDR1 is SQVTM, CDR2 ANQGSEA, per germline. V was pared by 7 bases and J by 1 base, with 16 bases between. The source material, RNA transcripts, was used to amplify TCR beta CDR3 regions. Primed by the HTBI set, a first-round RT-PCR was run on the TCR CDR3. TCRdb analysed the multiplex PCR reads with MiXCR anew, one entry per CDR3 protein. In the table there are about 300,000 distinct CDR3 sequences, about an eighth of which are singletons. Findings and caveats of the study: In the analysis, a 13 V-J model separated ophthalmopathy from stable hyperthyroidism.

Extraction of PBMCs used roughly 9.3 ml of fresh peripheral blood. This clonotype was obtained from a woman aged 30 to 39 with Graves' hyperthyroidism that later progressed to Graves' ophthalmopathy. The chain has TRBV29-1 and TRBJ2-5, with D perhaps TRBD1 (5 bases). Sequenced: blood. DNA of the CDR3: TGCAGCGCCGGCAGGATAGGGGCCCAAGAGACCCAGTACTTC. This encodes CSAGRIGAQETQYF.